This entry concerns a single T cell receptor (beta chain). No antigen is known for it. Per-base qualities were not stored, and no clone one base away is much larger. This sample stems from a study of OX40 agonist ivuxolimab in advanced cancers. About the study as a whole: The costimulatory receptor OX40 (CD134) was targeted by ivuxolimab, a fully human IgG2 agonistic monoclonal antibody. Intravenous ivuxolimab was administered to patients every 2 weeks at six dose levels: 0.01, 0.1, 0.3, 1.5, 3 and 10 mg/kg. Of the 50 to 55 dose-escalation patients, hepatocellular carcinoma was present in around 20, melanoma in approximately 15, renal cell carcinoma in 9 and head and neck cancer in 9. A male proportion of 75% to 85% and a mean age of 60 years, ranging from about 20 to 85, were recorded for the dose-escalation cohort. Prior anti-PD-1, anti-PD-L1 or anti-CTLA-4 therapy was permitted, and less than 45% of dose-escalation patients had received checkpoint inhibitors. Partial responses were achieved by three dose-escalation patients, of whom one had hepatocellular carcinoma and two had cutaneous melanoma. Peripheral TCRbeta sequencing was intended to test whether TCR sequence diversity was altered and clonal T-cell expansion was caused by ivuxolimab. The paper reports the monotherapy dose-escalation portion (N = 52 patients) of the phase I ivuxolimab trial.

General findings and caveats noted by the study authors: Low levels of normalized T-cell clonal expansion were also seen in some patients who did not respond. On average, CD8+ T cells showed more expanded clones than CD4+ T cells after ivuxolimab. Antigen specificity was not determined for the clonally expanded peripheral T cells. At doses of 0.1 to 3.0 mg/kg, clonal expansion of both CD4+ and CD8+ blood T cells was observed from baseline to week 6. In partial responders in the 0.1-3.0 mg/kg groups, normalized peripheral clonal expansion was found to be among the lowest, especially among CD8+ T cells.

Genomic DNA was extracted from sorted cells for sequencing of the TCRbeta CDR3 region. TCRbeta CDR3 regions were sequenced using the immunoSEQ Assay. What TCRdb holds here is the immuneACCESS table cut down to in-frame rearrangements. Part of the clones is not present; checked against another copy, under half of the missing clones reflect an unresolved V gene, and the others are unexplained. In all, the sample holds tens of thousands of clones, and roughly 80% of those were seen once. Together, the top ten hold roughly 14% of the sample. The trial excluded patients who had a history of autoimmune disease or were on systemic immunosuppression. In every dose cohort, peripheral blood was drawn for TCR sequencing at baseline, cycle 4 day 1, and cycle 7 day 1. The samples were taken from a phase I, first-in-human, multicenter, open-label dose-escalation trial of ivuxolimab. Adults with locally advanced or metastatic head and neck squamous cell, hepatocellular, melanoma or renal cell carcinoma were enrolled in the trial. Before TCR sequencing, CD4+ T cells and CD8+ T cells were sorted from peripheral blood as separate populations.

The sequencing used CD4+ or CD8+ T cells sorted from blood, collected in a trial of the OX40 agonist ivuxolimab. This TCR came from an adult with an advanced solid tumor such as melanoma, head and neck, liver or kidney cancer.

The CDR3 sequence is CASSLVTSGYTDTQYF. The DNA sequence follows: TGTGCCAGCAGTTTAGTGACTAGCGGATACACAGATACGCAGTATTTT. Here the chain combines TRBV27 and TRBJ2-3, and TRBD2 matches 9 of the central bases. V loses 2 bases at its end and J loses 2 bases; junction bases beyond the gene matches: 5. Via the germline V gene (reference sequence), CDR1 is MNHEY and CDR2 SMNVEV. Spanning cysteine to phenylalanine, the CDR3 consists of 16 amino acids. Only the CDR3 DNA stays, 48 bases, in frame from base 1.